The entry below describes one TCR beta chain. What it recognizes is unknown. A read error may produce the germline difference seen at one junction end. These data originate in a study of blood T cells in healthy people across ages. Study results and caveats: A strong correlation between TCR beta diversity and naive T cell percentage was seen. Age advanced and TCR beta diversity per million T cells fell, roughly linearly.

Together with a sample-barcoded 5' primer, a J-beta primer mix was included in a second PCR lasting about 6 to 11 cycles. MiXCR was run by TCRdb on the 5' RACE reads, yielding one entry per CDR3 protein. Found here are about 780,000 distinct CDR3 sequences, around 62% of them singletons; the top ten hold about 30%. Germline lookup yields CDR1 MNHEY and CDR2 SMNVEV (reference sequence). There are 13 residues in the CDR3. In terms of origin and age, donors were healthy Caucasian individuals from Russia aged 6 to 90. Per sample, at least 5 micrograms of total RNA were extracted. The chain is built from TRBV27 and TRBJ1-2; unclear D gene. Sequenced: blood. The receptor was derived from a man aged 30 to 45 in good health. DNA of the CDR3: TGTGCCAGCAGTTTCGGCAATAACTATGACTACACCTTC. Translating gives CASSFGNNYDYTF.